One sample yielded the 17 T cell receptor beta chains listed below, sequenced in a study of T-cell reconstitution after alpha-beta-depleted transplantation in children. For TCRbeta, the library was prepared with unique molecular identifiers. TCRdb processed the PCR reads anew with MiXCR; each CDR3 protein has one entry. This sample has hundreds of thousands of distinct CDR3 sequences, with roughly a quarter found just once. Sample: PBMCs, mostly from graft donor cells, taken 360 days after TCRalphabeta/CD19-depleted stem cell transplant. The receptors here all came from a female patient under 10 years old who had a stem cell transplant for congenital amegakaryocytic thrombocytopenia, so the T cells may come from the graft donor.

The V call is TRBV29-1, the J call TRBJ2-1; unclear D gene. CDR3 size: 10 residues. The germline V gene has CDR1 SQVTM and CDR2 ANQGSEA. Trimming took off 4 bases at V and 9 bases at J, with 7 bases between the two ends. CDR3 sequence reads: CSVAWPEQFF. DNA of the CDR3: TGCAGCGTTGCATGGCCTGAGCAGTTCTTC.

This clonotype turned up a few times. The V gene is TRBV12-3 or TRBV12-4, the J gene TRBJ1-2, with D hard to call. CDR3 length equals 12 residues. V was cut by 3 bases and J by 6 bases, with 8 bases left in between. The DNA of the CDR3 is TGTGCCAGCAGTTTCGGTAGAGATGGCTACACCTTC. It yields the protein CASSFGRDGYTF.

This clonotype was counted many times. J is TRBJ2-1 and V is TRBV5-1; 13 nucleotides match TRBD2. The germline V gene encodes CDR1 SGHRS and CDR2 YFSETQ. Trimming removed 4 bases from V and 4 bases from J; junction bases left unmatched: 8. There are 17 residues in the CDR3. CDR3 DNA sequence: TGCGCCAGCAGCCATTTCAGGACTAGCGGGAGTTACAATGAGCAGTTCTTC. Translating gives CASSHFRTSGSYNEQFF.

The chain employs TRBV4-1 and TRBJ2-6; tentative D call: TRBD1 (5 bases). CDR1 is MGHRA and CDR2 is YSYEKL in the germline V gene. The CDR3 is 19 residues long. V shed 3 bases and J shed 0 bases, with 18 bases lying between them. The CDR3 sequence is CASSQPDSIITSGANVLTF. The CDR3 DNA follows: TGCGCCAGCAGCCAGCCCGACAGCATTATAACCTCTGGGGCCAACGTCCTGACTTTC.

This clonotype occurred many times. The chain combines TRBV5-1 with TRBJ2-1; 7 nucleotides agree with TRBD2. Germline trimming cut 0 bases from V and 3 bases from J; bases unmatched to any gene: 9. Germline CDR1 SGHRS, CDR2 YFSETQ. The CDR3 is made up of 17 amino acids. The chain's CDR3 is CASSLALWGGSYNEQFF. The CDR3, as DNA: TGCGCCAGCAGCTTGGCTCTTTGGGGGGGAAGCTACAATGAGCAGTTCTTC.

In DNA, the CDR3 is TGTGCCAGCAGTTACTCGAGCCCCGGGGGAAACACCATATATTTT. Its protein is CASSYSSPGGNTIYF. The chain has TRBV6-2 or TRBV6-3 and TRBJ1-3, with D hard to call. In germline, CDR1 is MNHEY, CDR2 SVGEGT. With 0 bases removed from V and 4 bases from J, the gap between germline ends came to 10 bases. The CDR3 is 15 amino acids.

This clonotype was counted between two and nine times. CDR3 sequence: CASSDTRSGELFF. The DNA of the CDR3 is TGTGCCAGCAGTGATACCAGATCCGGGGAGCTGTTTTTT. The V call is TRBV2, the J call TRBJ2-2; D gene uncertain. The germline V and J ends were trimmed by 3 bases and 6 bases, with 8 bases remaining between them. The CDR3 loop spans 13 amino acids. Looked up from germline, CDR1 is SNHLY and CDR2 is FYNNEI.

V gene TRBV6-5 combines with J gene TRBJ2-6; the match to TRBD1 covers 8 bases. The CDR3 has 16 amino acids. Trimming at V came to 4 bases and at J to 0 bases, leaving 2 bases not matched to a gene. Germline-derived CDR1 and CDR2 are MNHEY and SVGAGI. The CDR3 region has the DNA TGTGCCAGCAGTTGGGACAGGAGCTCTGGGGCCAACGTCCTGACTTTC. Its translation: CASSWDRSSGANVLTF.

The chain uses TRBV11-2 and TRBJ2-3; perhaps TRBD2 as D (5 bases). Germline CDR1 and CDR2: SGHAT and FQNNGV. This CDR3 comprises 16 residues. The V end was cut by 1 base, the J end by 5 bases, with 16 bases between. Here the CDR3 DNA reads TGTGCCAGCAGCTTAGTCAACCCGGGGTGGGTAGATACGCAGTATTTT. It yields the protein CASSLVNPGWVDTQYF.

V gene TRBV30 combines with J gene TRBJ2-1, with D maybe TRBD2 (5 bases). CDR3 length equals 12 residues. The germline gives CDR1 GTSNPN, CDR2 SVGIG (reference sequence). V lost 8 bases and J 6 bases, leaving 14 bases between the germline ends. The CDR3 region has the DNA TGTGCCGGGGTAGCGCTTAGCAATGAGCAGTTCTTC. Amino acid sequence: CAGVALSNEQFF.

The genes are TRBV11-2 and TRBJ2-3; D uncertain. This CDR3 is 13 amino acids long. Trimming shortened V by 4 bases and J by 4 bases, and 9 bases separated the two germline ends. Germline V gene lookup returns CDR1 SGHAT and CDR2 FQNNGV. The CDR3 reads CASSSSPADTQYF. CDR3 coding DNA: TGTGCCAGCAGCTCGAGTCCAGCAGATACGCAGTATTTT. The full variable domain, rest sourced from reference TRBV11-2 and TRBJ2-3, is EAGVAQSPRYKIIEKRQSVAFWCNPISGHATLYWYQQILGQGPKLLIQFQNNGVVDDSQLPKDRFSAERLKGVDSTLKIQPAKLEDSAVYLCASSSSPADTQYFGPGTRLTVL.

The CDR3 DNA is TGCAGTGCTCCTCGCCCCATTCTAGCGGGGGGAGGGGAGACCCAGTACTTC. It translates to CSAPRPILAGGGETQYF. The rearrangement links TRBV20-1 to TRBJ2-5, with TRBD2 matching over 11 bases. Germline V gene data show CDR1 as DFQATT and CDR2 as SNEGSKA (reference sequence). The CDR3 sequence is 17 residues long. The trim removed 5 bases at V and 5 bases at J, leaving 16 bases unmatched.

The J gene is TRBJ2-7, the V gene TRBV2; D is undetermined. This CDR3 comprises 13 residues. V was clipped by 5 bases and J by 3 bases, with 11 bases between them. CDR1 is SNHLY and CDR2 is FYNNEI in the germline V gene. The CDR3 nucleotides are TGTGCCAGCAGTAAAGATGGAGACTACGAGCAGTACTTC. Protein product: CASSKDGDYEQYF.

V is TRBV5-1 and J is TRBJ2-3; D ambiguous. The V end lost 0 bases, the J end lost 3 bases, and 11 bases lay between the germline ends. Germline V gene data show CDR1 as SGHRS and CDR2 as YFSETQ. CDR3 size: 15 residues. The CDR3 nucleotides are TGCGCCAGCAGCTTGGAGGCAGTAGGTACAGATACGCAGTATTTT. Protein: CASSLEAVGTDTQYF.

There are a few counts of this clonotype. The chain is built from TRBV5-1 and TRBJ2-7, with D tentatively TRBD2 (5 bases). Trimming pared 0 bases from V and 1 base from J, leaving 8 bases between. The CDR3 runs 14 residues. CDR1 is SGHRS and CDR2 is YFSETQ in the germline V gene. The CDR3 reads CASSLDWTSYEQYF. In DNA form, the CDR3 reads TGCGCCAGCAGCTTGGACTGGACTTCCTACGAGCAGTACTTC.

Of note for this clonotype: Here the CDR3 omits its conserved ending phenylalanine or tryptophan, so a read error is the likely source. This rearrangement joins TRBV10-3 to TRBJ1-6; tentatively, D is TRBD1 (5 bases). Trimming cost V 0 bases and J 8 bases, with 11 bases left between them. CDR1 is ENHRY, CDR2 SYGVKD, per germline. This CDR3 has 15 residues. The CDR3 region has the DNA TGTGCCATCAGTGAGTCGAGGGGTTCGGATTCACCCCTCCACTGT. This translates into CAISESRGSDSPLHC.

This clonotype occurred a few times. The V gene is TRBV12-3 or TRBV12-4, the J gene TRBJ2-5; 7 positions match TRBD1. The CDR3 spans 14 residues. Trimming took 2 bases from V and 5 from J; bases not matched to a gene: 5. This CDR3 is CASSLLDRVETQYF. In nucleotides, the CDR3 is TGTGCCAGCAGTTTACTCGACAGGGTGGAGACCCAGTACTTC.